Reported below is one TCR beta chain. Antigen: not known. The CDR3 loop spans 15 amino acids. Germline lookup yields CDR1 SNHLY and CDR2 FYNNEI. This entry belongs to a study of CD8+CD57+ T cells in acquired aplastic anemia. Whole-study results and caveats: Significance was not reached for CD8+ Simpson's diversity between patients and controls.

TCR beta VDJ and CDR3 were profiled, and genomic DNA was the template. MiXCR was run by TCRdb on the reads, yielding one entry per CDR3 protein. The sample lists around 200,000 distinct CDR3 sequences; approximately 48% were seen once. Sequenced patients had shown CD8+CD57+ cell expansion by flow cytometry. The sequencing input was sorted CD4+, CD8+, or CD8+CD57+ T cells (not recorded which) from PBMCs. This sequence joins TRBV2 and TRBJ2-5; TRBD1 matches 11 bases. The J call may be in error: the DNA end matches TRBJ2-1 better. The clonotype comes from a human donor with aplastic anemia. The CDR3 DNA reads as TGTGCCAGCAGTGGGGGACAGGGGGTGGACAATGAGCAGTTCTTC. This codes for CASSGGQGVDNEQFF.